Shown below are 27 T cell receptor beta chains from a single sample sequenced in a study of CD8+CD57+ T cells in acquired aplastic anemia. Using genomic DNA as the template, TCR beta VDJ and CDR3 profiling was carried out. TCRdb re-derived calls from the reads in MiXCR, one entry per CDR3 protein. The sample includes around 180,000 distinct CDR3 sequences, 55% to 75% of them seen just once. Sequences were obtained from sorted CD4+, CD8+, or CD8+CD57+ T cells (not recorded which) from PBMCs. The receptors originated from a human donor in good health.

V gene TRBV7-2 combines with J gene TRBJ2-7; TRBD2 aligns across 15 bases. The germline gives CDR1 SGHTA, CDR2 FQGNSA. V was pared by 8 bases and J by 2 bases, with 4 bases of the junction left unmatched. The CDR3 is 15 residues long. Here the CDR3 DNA reads TGTGCCAGCCCCGGGACTAGCGGGAGGACCTACGAGCAGTACTTC. As protein: CASPGTSGRTYEQYF.

The V gene is TRBV24-1, the J gene TRBJ2-1; TRBD2 aligns across 10 bases. Germline assignment: CDR1 KGHDR and CDR2 SFDVKD. There are 16 residues in the CDR3. Germline trimming cut 3 bases from V and 8 bases from J; bases unmatched to any gene: 9. For the CDR3, the DNA is TGTGCCACCAGTGATCCGGGACTAGCGAGGGAGGATGAGCAGTTCTTC. It is translated as CATSDPGLAREDEQFF.

This clonotype has a handful of counts. V usage is TRBV10-2 and J usage is TRBJ2-7; D unclear. Trimming removed 2 bases at V and 5 bases at J, with 10 bases between. This CDR3 is 13 amino acids long. Germline lookup yields CDR1 WSHSY and CDR2 SAAADI. The CDR3 protein is CASSETDADEQYF. The CDR3 DNA reads as TGCGCCAGCAGTGAGACGGACGCCGACGAGCAGTACTTC.

The chain recombines TRBV20-1 with TRBJ2-4; 8 bases are shared with TRBD2. Germline V gene data show CDR1 as DFQATT and CDR2 as SNEGSKA (reference sequence). The ends lost 6 bases at V and 6 bases at J; junction bases unmatched: 10. The length of the CDR3 is 14 residues. The CDR3 is CSAAGLDGLNIQYF. The CDR3 region has the DNA TGCAGTGCCGCGGGACTAGATGGGCTAAACATTCAGTACTTC.

The CDR3 sequence: CASSRDSGANVLTF. The CDR3 DNA is TGTGCCAGCAGTCGGGACTCTGGGGCCAACGTCCTGACTTTC. The chain employs TRBV6-4 and TRBJ2-6; TRBD2 is a possible D gene (5 bases). Looked up from germline, CDR1 is MRHNA and CDR2 is SNTAGT. The V gene lost 5 bases and the J gene lost 0 bases, with 5 bases spanning the gap. The CDR3 runs 14 residues.

This rearrangement joins TRBV25-1 to TRBJ2-3, with a tentative D call TRBD1 (5 bases). Between the trimmed V and J ends, which lost 3 bases and 5 bases, there was a span of 6 bases. The CDR3 contains 12 residues. The germline gives CDR1 MGHDK, CDR2 SYGVNS. The CDR3 spells CASSETVDTQYF. CDR3 nucleotide sequence: TGTGCCAGCAGTGAGACAGTAGATACGCAGTATTTT.

This clonotype appeared a single time. The CDR3 nucleotides read TGTGCCAGCAGTGTCTCTAGCGGTGACTCCTTATATTTT. Translating it yields CASSVSSGDSLYF. This chain connects TRBV7-3 to TRBJ2-3, with 7 positions matching TRBD2. Germline V gives CDR1 SGHTA, CDR2 FQGTGA. Germline trimming cut 6 bases from V and 15 bases from J; bases unmatched to any gene: 15. This CDR3 is built from 13 residues.

The CDR3 region has the DNA TGTGCCAGCAGCATAGGACAGGGATCTGGAAACACCATATATTTT. Its translation is CASSIGQGSGNTIYF. The chain couples TRBV7-9 to TRBJ1-3, with TRBD1 matching over 8 bases. V lost 5 bases to trimming and J lost 1 base; unmatched junction nucleotides: 4. The CDR3 extends over 15 amino acids. Germline lookup yields CDR1 SEHNR and CDR2 FQNEAQ (reference sequence).

This clonotype was counted between two and nine times. The J gene is TRBJ2-7, the V gene TRBV18; D is unresolved. Germline V CDR1 and CDR2: KGHSH, LQKENI. The V end was cut by 2 bases, the J end by 0 bases, with 5 bases between. CDR3 length equals 13 residues. CDR3 region: CASSPGLSYEQYF. DNA for the CDR3: TGTGCCAGCTCACCAGGCCTCTCCTACGAGCAGTACTTC.

This sequence joins TRBV20-1 and TRBJ2-5; 10 bases fit TRBD1. The J call is uncertain, as TRBJ2-7 better fits the DNA end. CDR3 length: 13 residues. Germline V gene lookup returns CDR1 DFQATT and CDR2 SNEGSKA (reference sequence). The CDR3 protein is CSAMGQGNYEQYF. For the CDR3, the DNA is TGCAGTGCTATGGGACAGGGGAACTACGAGCAGTACTTC.

This clonotype was found once. The chain has TRBV19 and TRBJ2-1; TRBD2 matches at 12 bases. The CDR3 consists of 16 residues. Germline V gene lookup returns CDR1 LNHDA and CDR2 SQIVND (reference sequence). V gave up 7 bases and J gave up 9 bases; unmatched junction bases: 13. The DNA of the CDR3 is TGTGCCAGTACCCTACTAGCGGGGGGCTCAGTTGCTGAGCAGTTCTTC. Encoded protein: CASTLLAGGSVAEQFF.

The chain recombines TRBV5-1 with TRBJ1-5; 9 bases are a match to TRBD1. J lost 6 bases, V lost 0 bases, and 4 bases had no gene match. The CDR3 runs 15 residues. In germline, CDR1 is SGHRS, CDR2 YFSETQ. The CDR3 DNA reads TGCGCCAGCAGCTTGGGGGGACAGGGTTTTCAGCCCCAGCATTTT. Translation: CASSLGGQGFQPQHF.

This clonotype was counted once. This chain joins TRBV20-1 and TRBJ2-5, with D hard to call. The CDR3 is 10 amino acids. The V gene lost 3 bases and the J gene lost 5 bases, with 4 bases spanning the gap. Germline loops: CDR1 DFQATT, CDR2 SNEGSKA (reference sequence). The CDR3 loop is CSASVETQYF. The CDR3 bases are TGCAGTGCTAGTGTGGAGACCCAGTACTTC.

The chain combines TRBV20-1 with TRBJ2-3; 11 bases are shared with TRBD2. The CDR3 length is 16 residues. Per germline, CDR1 DFQATT and CDR2 SNEGSKA (reference sequence). The junction had 5 bases not matched to a gene; V was cut back by 0 bases and J by 3 bases. The CDR3 spells CSARDLTSGSTDTQYF. The CDR3 nucleotides read TGCAGTGCTAGAGACCTAACTAGCGGGAGTACAGATACGCAGTATTTT.

This chain connects TRBV4-3 to TRBJ2-5; TRBD2 matches at 9 bases. The CDR3 covers 17 residues. Losses at the gene ends were 3 bases for V and 1 base for J; bases not matched to a gene: 9. Germline values: CDR1 LGHNA, CDR2 YSLEER. CDR3: CASSHPGTSWAQETQYF. CDR3 in DNA: TGCGCCAGCAGCCATCCCGGGACTAGCTGGGCCCAAGAGACCCAGTACTTC.

The chain is built from TRBV15 and TRBJ1-1, with D uncertain. Between the trimmed V and J ends, which lost 1 base and 5 bases, there was a span of 8 bases. The CDR3 length is 13 residues. Germline V gene sequence: CDR1 LNHNV, CDR2 YYDKDF (reference sequence). CDR3 DNA sequence: TGTGCCACCAGCAGAGGGGGTCGTACTGAAGCTTTCTTT. Translated, it gives CATSRGGRTEAFF.

The chain couples TRBV4-2 to TRBJ2-3, with a possible D match to TRBD2 (7 bases). CDR3 length equals 16 residues. Trimming took 0 bases from V and 4 from J, leaving 14 bases between them. The V gene's germline CDR1 is LGHNA and CDR2 YNFKEQ. The chain's CDR3 is CASSQDLRGAPDTQYF. In nucleotides, the CDR3 is TGTGCCAGCAGCCAAGATCTACGGGGGGCCCCAGATACGCAGTATTTT.

V usage is TRBV7-6 and J usage is TRBJ1-5; no definite D call. Germline CDR1 reads SGHVS; CDR2 reads FNYEAQ. V was shortened by 4 bases and J by 3 bases, with 4 bases between the two germline ends. There are 12 residues in the CDR3. CDR3 sequence (DNA): TGTGCCAGCAGCTCCTTCAATCAGCCCCAGCATTTT. This encodes CASSSFNQPQHF.

The table lists this clonotype with many counts. This chain links TRBV6-5 with TRBJ2-1; D is undetermined. Looked up from germline, CDR1 is MNHEY and CDR2 is SVGAGI. V was trimmed by 3 bases and J by 8 bases, leaving 17 bases between them. The CDR3 has 15 amino acids. The CDR3 reads CASSYRDPPHHEQFF. CDR3 coding DNA: TGTGCCAGCAGTTATCGCGACCCCCCGCACCATGAGCAGTTCTTC.

This clonotype was seen repeatedly, ten times or more. One junction end does not reproduce the germline sequence, and a read error may be involved. V gene TRBV5-1 combines with J gene TRBJ2-1; possible D gene TRBD1, 6 bases. The germline V gene has CDR1 SGHRS and CDR2 YFSETQ. This CDR3 has 14 residues. The CDR3 DNA reads as TGCGCCAGCAGCTTGTGGCCAGGGGAGAATGAACAGTTCTTC. Protein: CASSLWPGENEQFF.

The CDR3: CSAERGDQNQETQYF. As DNA, the CDR3 is TGCAGTGCTGAGCGGGGGGACCAAAACCAAGAGACCCAGTACTTC. The chain has TRBV20-1 and TRBJ2-5; 9 bases agree with TRBD2. Looked up from germline, CDR1 is DFQATT and CDR2 is SNEGSKA (reference sequence). The CDR3 covers 15 residues. J was trimmed by 0 bases and V by 5 bases; bases with no gene match: 7.

This clonotype appeared a single time. The chain carries TRBV10-3 and TRBJ2-2; no definite D call. The CDR3 is made up of 13 amino acids. V was cut by 3 bases and J by 1 base, with 3 bases left in between. Germline V lookup: CDR1 ENHRY, CDR2 SYGVKD. This CDR3 is CAISDRNTGELFF. CDR3 sequence (DNA): TGTGCCATCAGTGACCGGAACACCGGGGAGCTGTTTTTT.

This clonotype was seen more than once but under ten times. The chain links TRBV20-1 to TRBJ2-3, with TRBD1 as a possible D gene (5 bases). Looked up from germline, CDR1 is DFQATT and CDR2 is SNEGSKA (reference sequence). The CDR3 is 16 amino acids. V was trimmed by 0 bases and J by 1 base, leaving 14 bases between them. CDR3 residues: CSARDLGRAGTDTQYF. The CDR3 coding sequence is TGCAGTGCTAGAGATCTGGGCAGGGCGGGCACAGATACGCAGTATTTT.

The chain joins TRBV7-9 to TRBJ2-5; no definite D call. Between the trimmed V and J ends, which lost 1 base and 5 bases, there was a span of 8 bases. From germline, CDR1 is SEHNR and CDR2 FQNEAQ (reference sequence). This CDR3 has 13 residues. The CDR3, as DNA: TGTGCCAGCAGCTTAGACGTTACGGAGACCCAGTACTTC. Amino acid sequence: CASSLDVTETQYF. Complete variable domain (other parts from reference TRBV7-9 and TRBJ2-5): DTGVSQNPRHKITKRGQNVTFRCDPISEHNRLYWYRQTLGQGPEFLTYFQNEAQLEKSRLLSDRFSAERPKGSFSTLEIQRTEQGDSAMYLCASSLDVTETQYFGPGTRLLVL.

The chain uses TRBV25-1 and TRBJ2-7; D may be TRBD1 (5 bases). The CDR3 length is 15 residues. Germline loops: CDR1 MGHDK, CDR2 SYGVNS. CDR3 loop: CASGSYDRLTYEQYF. As DNA, the CDR3 is TGTGCTAGTGGTTCATATGACAGACTGACCTACGAGCAGTACTTC.

The rearrangement uses TRBV2 and TRBJ2-7; TRBD2 matches 16 bases. CDR1 and CDR2 from the germline V gene are SNHLY and FYNNEI. The CDR3 is 14 residues long. Trimming at V came to 8 bases and at J to 5 bases, leaving 3 bases not matched to a gene. The CDR3 protein is CASRGLAGGNEQYF. The CDR3 DNA sequence: TGTGCCAGCCGGGGACTAGCGGGAGGGAACGAGCAGTACTTC.

There are a few counts of this clonotype. The chain recombines TRBV19 with TRBJ2-3, with D possibly TRBD2 on 5 matching bases. V was trimmed by 0 bases and J by 2 bases, leaving 12 bases between them. CDR3 length: 16 amino acids. From germline, CDR1 is LNHDA and CDR2 SQIVND (reference sequence). The CDR3 region is CASSIDGRGTTDTQYF. CDR3 coding DNA: TGTGCCAGTAGTATAGATGGACGGGGTACCACAGATACGCAGTATTTT.